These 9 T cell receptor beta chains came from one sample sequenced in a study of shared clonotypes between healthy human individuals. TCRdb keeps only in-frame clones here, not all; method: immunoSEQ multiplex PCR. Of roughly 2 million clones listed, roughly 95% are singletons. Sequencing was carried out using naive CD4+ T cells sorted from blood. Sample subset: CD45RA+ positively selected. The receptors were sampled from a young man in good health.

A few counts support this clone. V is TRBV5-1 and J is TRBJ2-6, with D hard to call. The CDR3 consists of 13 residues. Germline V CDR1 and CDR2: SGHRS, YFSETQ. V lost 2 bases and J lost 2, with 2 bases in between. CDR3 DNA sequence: TGCGCCAGCAGCTTACCTGGGGCCAACGTCCTGACTTTC. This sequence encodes CASSLPGANVLTF.

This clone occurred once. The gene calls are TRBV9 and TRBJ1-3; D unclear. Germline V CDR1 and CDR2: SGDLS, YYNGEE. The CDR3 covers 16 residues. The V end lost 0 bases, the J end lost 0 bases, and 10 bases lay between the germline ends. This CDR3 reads CASSVGVSNSGNTIYF. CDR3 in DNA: TGTGCCAGCAGCGTAGGTGTTTCAAACTCTGGAAACACCATATATTTT.

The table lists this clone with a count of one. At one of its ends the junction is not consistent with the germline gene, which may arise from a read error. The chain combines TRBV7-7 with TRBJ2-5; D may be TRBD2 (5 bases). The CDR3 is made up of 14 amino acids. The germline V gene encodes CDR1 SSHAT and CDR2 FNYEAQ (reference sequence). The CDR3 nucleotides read TGTGCTAGCAGCTTAGTTGGACTGGGGGAGACCCAGTACTTC. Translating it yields CASSLVGLGETQYF.

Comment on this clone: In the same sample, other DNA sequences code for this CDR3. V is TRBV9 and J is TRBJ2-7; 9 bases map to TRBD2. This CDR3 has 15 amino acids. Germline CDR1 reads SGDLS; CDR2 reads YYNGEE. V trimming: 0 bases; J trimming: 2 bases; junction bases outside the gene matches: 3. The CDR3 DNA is TGTGCCAGCAGCGTAGCAGCGGGGGGTCCCTACGAGCAGTACTTC. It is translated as CASSVAAGGPYEQYF.

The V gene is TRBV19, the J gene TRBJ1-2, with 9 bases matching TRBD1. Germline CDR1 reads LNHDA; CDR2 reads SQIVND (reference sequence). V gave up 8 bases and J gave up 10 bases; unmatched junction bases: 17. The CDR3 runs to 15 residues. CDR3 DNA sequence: TGTGCCAGTGTTTCCGGGACAGGGTACTTGGACGACTACACCTTC. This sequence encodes CASVSGTGYLDDYTF.

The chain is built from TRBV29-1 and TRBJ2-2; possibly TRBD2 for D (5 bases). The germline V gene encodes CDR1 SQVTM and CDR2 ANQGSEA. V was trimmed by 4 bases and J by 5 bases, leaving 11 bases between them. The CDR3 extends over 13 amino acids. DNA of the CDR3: TGCAGCGTTGCACGCCCGGGGACCGGGGAGCTGTTTTTT. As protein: CSVARPGTGELFF.

As DNA, the CDR3 is TGTGCCAGCAGCGTCCTTAGCGGGACGGGGAATGAGCAGTTCTTC. Amino acid sequence: CASSVLSGTGNEQFF. V is TRBV9 and J is TRBJ2-1, with 8 nucleotides matching TRBD2. The CDR3 covers 15 residues. Germline-derived CDR1 and CDR2 are SGDLS and YYNGEE. Unmatched junction bases numbered 8, after V lost 2 bases and J lost 7 bases.

The CDR3 coding sequence is TGTGCCAGCAGCTTGGAAGGACTAGCGGGGAGCTCCTACAATGAGCAGTTCTTC. It translates to CASSLEGLAGSSYNEQFF. The chain joins TRBV5-4 to TRBJ2-1; 12 bases line up with TRBD2. The CDR3 has 18 amino acids. The V segment lost 0 bases and the J segment 0 bases; nucleotides outside the gene matches: 4. Germline assignment: CDR1 SGHNT and CDR2 YYREEE (reference sequence).

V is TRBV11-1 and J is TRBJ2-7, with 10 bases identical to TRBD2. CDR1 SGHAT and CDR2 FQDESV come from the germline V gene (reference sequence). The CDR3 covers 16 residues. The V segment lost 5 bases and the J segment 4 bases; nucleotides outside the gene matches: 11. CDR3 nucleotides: TGTGCCAGCAGCGCCTCTTTAGCGGGGGGAGGTTACGAGCAGTACTTC. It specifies CASSASLAGGGYEQYF.